The 17 T cell receptor beta chains in this list originate from one sample, sequenced in a study of T cell responses to AZD1222 COVID-19 vaccine. The protocol was immunoSEQ multiplex PCR, while the TCRdb copy is restricted to in-frame clones and leaves out a portion. The sample shows tens of thousands of clones, under 85% of them seen only once. Sequenced here: peripheral blood, sampled on day 0 of MenACWY control vaccination. These receptors were taken from an adult in good health.

This chain links TRBV12-2 with TRBJ2-7; the D segment call TRBD2 is taken from the table without a DNA check. TRBV12-2 is a documented pseudogene. The CDR3 spans 15 residues. DNA of the CDR3: TGTGCAAGTCGCCCCAGGGAGCGGGTGGGCTACGAGCAGTACGTC. It translates to CASRPRERVGYEQYV.

The chain has TRBV6-5 and TRBJ1-5; D gene unclear. Germline V gene data show CDR1 as MNHEY and CDR2 as SVGAGI. The ends were cut back, 10 bases at V and 2 bases at J, with 15 bases in the middle. This CDR3 region has 14 residues. CDR3: CATATGIGNQPQHF. The CDR3 bases are TGTGCCACTGCTACTGGAATAGGCAATCAGCCCCAGCATTTT.

The V call is TRBV21-1, the J call TRBJ1-5. TRBV21-1 is assigned pseudogene status. The CDR3 runs 14 residues. The CDR3 loop is CASSKDPDDQPQHF. CDR3 coding DNA: TGTGCCAGCAGCAAAGATCCGGACGATCAGCCCCAGCATTTT.

The chain couples TRBV11-2 to TRBJ2-7, with D perhaps matching TRBD2 (5 bases). CDR1 is SGHAT, CDR2 FQNNGV, per germline. Trimming cost V 1 base and J 4 bases, with 8 bases left between them. The CDR3 consists of 13 residues. The CDR3 DNA is TGTGCCAGCAGCTTAGCCCGGGGTTACGAGCAGTACGTC. Its protein product is CASSLARGYEQYV.

This chain uses TRBV5-1 with TRBJ1-1; tentatively, D is TRBD1 (6 bases). The CDR3 contains 17 residues. Trimming pared 2 bases from V and 5 bases from J, leaving 22 bases between. Germline lookup yields CDR1 SGHRS and CDR2 YFSETQ. The CDR3 reads CASSLSRGGGKGTEAFF. The CDR3 DNA follows: TGCGCCAGCAGCTTATCCAGGGGAGGGGGAAAGGGAACTGAAGCTTTCTTT.

This clone was recorded once. J is TRBJ2-3 and V is TRBV5-1, with a tentative D call TRBD1 (6 bases). The CDR3 loop spans 15 amino acids. Trimming shortened V by 3 bases and J by 4 bases, and 15 bases separated the two germline ends. CDR1 is SGHRS, CDR2 YFSETQ, per germline. The CDR3 loop reads CASSSWGLASDTQYF. The CDR3 bases are TGCGCCAGCAGCTCCTGGGGGCTAGCTTCAGATACGCAGTATTTT.

The chain couples TRBV6-6 to TRBJ2-7, with no clear D. Germline V CDR1 and CDR2: MNHNY, SVGAGI (reference sequence). The CDR3 extends over 13 amino acids. The V end was cut by 0 bases, the J end by 3 bases, with 6 bases between. The CDR3 is CASSYSLIYEQYV. CDR3 sequence (DNA): TGTGCCAGCAGTTACTCACTGATCTACGAGCAGTACGTC.

V usage is TRBV29-1 and J usage is TRBJ2-3; a weak D match, TRBD1 (5 bases). Deletions cut 7 bases from V and 6 bases from J, with 11 bases between. Per the germline V gene, CDR1 is SQVTM and CDR2 is ANQGSEA. The CDR3 is 11 amino acids. CDR3 DNA: TGCAGCGGTTTGGGGCAGGATACGCAGTATTTT. Translated: CSGLGQDTQYF.

This clone has just a few counts. The genes are TRBV19 and TRBJ2-4; D uncertain. This CDR3 is built from 11 residues. Germline V gene lookup returns CDR1 LNHDA and CDR2 SQIVND (reference sequence). V was clipped by 9 bases and J by 1 base, with 4 bases between them. The CDR3 spells CASGAKNIQYF. The CDR3 nucleotides read TGTGCCAGCGGGGCCAAAAACATTCAGTACTTC.

This chain joins TRBV14 and TRBJ2-6; 7 bases agree with TRBD1. V dropped 4 bases and J dropped 7; count of bases not matched to a gene: 4. The germline V gene has CDR1 SGHDN and CDR2 FVKESK. The CDR3 has 14 residues. This CDR3 reads CASSPTGKANVLTF. The CDR3 DNA is TGTGCCAGCAGCCCGACAGGGAAAGCCAACGTCCTGACTTTC.

This sequence joins TRBV5-4 and TRBJ2-7; 8 bases are a match to TRBD2. V trimming: 0 bases; J trimming: 4 bases; junction bases outside the gene matches: 6. The CDR3 has 15 residues. Germline V gene lookup returns CDR1 SGHNT and CDR2 YYREEE (reference sequence). The CDR3 here is CASSLGSGSGYEQYF. The CDR3 DNA sequence: TGTGCCAGCAGCTTGGGCAGCGGGAGCGGATACGAGCAGTACTTC.

This chain links TRBV3-1 (or the pseudogene TRBV3-2) with TRBJ1-5, with no clear D. The CDR3 contains 12 residues. The germline gives CDR1 LGHDT, CDR2 YNNKEL (reference sequence). Trimming removed 3 bases from V and 4 bases from J, with 4 bases in between. The CDR3 nucleotides are TGTGCCAGCAGCCATTTTAATCAGCCCCAGCATTTT. Protein product: CASSHFNQPQHF.

The chain couples TRBV19 to TRBJ1-1, with D unresolved. From germline, CDR1 is LNHDA and CDR2 SQIVND (reference sequence). The CDR3 contains 11 residues. V dropped 3 bases and J dropped 7 bases, with 6 bases sitting between them. As DNA, the CDR3 is TGTGCCAGTAGTATGGAGGGTGAAGCTTTCTTT. This codes for CASSMEGEAFF.

The chain combines TRBV6-4 with TRBJ1-5; tentative D call: TRBD1 (6 bases). V lost 6 bases and J 8 bases, leaving 17 bases between the germline ends. From germline, CDR1 is MRHNA and CDR2 SNTAGT. CDR3 length: 14 residues. The DNA of the CDR3 is TGTGCCAGCAGCCCAAGGGGGGGGCGCGAGCCCCAGCATTTT. Amino acids: CASSPRGGREPQHF.

V usage is TRBV6-5 and J usage is TRBJ2-1; a weak D match, TRBD1 (6 bases). Trimming pared 2 bases from V and 6 bases from J, leaving 11 bases between. Per germline, CDR1 MNHEY and CDR2 SVGAGI. The CDR3 sequence is 14 residues long. CDR3 bases: TGTGCCAGCAGTTACCCCGGGACACCCAATGAGCAGTTCTTC. Translation gives CASSYPGTPNEQFF.

CDR3 protein: CASTSRGQYNSPLHF. The CDR3 bases are TGTGCCAGCACATCTCGGGGGCAGTATAATTCACCCCTCCACTTT. The V and J genes are TRBV27 and TRBJ1-6, with D possibly TRBD1 on 6 matching bases. Germline V lookup: CDR1 MNHEY, CDR2 SMNVEV (reference sequence). Trimming took off 7 bases at V and 4 bases at J, with 14 bases between the two ends. The CDR3 sequence is 15 residues long.

This clone has a single count. The V call is TRBV7-9, the J call TRBJ1-4; possibly TRBD1 for D (5 bases). The V and J ends lost 5 bases and 5 bases respectively, with 12 bases between them. Germline CDR1 SEHNR, CDR2 FQNEAQ (reference sequence). The CDR3 extends over 14 amino acids. CDR3 sequence (DNA): TGTGCCAGCAGCCGGGGACGGGAGAATGAAAAACTGTTTTTT. Amino acid sequence: CASSRGRENEKLFF.